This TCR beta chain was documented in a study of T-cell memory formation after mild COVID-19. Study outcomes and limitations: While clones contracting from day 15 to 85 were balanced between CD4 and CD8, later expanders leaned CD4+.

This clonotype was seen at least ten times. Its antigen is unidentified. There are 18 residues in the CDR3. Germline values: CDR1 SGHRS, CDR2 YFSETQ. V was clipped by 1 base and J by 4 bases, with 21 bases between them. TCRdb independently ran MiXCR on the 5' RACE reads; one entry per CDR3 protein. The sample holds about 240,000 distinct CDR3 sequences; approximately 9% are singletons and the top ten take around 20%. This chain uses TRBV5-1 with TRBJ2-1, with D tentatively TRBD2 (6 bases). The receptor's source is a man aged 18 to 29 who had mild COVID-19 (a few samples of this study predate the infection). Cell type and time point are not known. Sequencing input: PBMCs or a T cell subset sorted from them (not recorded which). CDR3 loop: CASSLRGVGGVGYNEQFF. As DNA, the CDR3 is TGCGCCAGCAGCTTGCGGGGAGTAGGAGGGGTGGGATACAATGAGCAGTTCTTC.